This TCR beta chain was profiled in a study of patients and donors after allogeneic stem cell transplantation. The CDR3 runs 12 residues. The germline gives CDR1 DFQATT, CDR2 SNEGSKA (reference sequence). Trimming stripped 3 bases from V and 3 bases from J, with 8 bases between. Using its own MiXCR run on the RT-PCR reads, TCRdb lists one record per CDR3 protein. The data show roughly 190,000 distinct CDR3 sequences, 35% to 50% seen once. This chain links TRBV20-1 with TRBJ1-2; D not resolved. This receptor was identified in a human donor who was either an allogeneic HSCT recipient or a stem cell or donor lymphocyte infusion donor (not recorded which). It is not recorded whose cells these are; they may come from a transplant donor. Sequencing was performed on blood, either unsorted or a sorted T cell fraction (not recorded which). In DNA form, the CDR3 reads TGCAGTGCTAGGCGCGAGGACTATGGCTACACCTTC. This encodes CSARREDYGYTF.